This T cell receptor beta chain was recorded in a study of CD8 T cells in ankylosing spondylitis. The CDR3 totals 16 residues. Between the trimmed V and J ends, which lost 3 bases and 5 bases, there was a span of 22 bases. Looked up from germline, CDR1 is DFQATT and CDR2 is SNEGSKA (reference sequence). The TCR beta libraries were generated through quantitative 5'-RACE incorporating molecular barcodes. In TCRdb, the 5' RACE reads were re-called with MiXCR into one record per CDR3 protein. The sample consists of some 130,000 distinct CDR3 sequences, around 15% of them appearing once. The clonotype comes from a female donor with ankylosing spondylitis or in good health (not recorded which). V usage is TRBV20-1 and J usage is TRBJ2-5; D possibly corresponds to TRBD1 (7 bases). Sequenced: blood, either unsorted or a sorted T cell fraction (not recorded which). The CDR3 sequence: CSASRGGGGITETQYF. The CDR3 nucleotides read TGCAGTGCTAGTCGAGGAGGGGGCGGAATAACGGAGACCCAGTACTTC.